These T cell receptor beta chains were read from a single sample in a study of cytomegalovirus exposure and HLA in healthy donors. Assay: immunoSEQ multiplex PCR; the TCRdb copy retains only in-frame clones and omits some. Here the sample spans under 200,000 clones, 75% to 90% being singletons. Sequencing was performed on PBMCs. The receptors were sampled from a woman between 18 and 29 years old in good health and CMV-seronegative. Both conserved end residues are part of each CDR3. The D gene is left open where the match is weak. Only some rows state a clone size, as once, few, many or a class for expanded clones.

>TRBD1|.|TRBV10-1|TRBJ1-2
CASTWTGSGTYGYTF
TGCGCCAGCACTTGGACAGGGTCGGGCACCTATGGCTACACCTTC
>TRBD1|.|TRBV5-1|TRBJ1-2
CASSPPGQGGQGYTF
TGCGCCAGCAGCCCGCCCGGACAGGGAGGACAAGGCTACACCTTC
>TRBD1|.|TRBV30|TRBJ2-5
CAWGQVQETQYF
TGTGCCTGGGGACAGGTCCAAGAGACCCAGTACTTC
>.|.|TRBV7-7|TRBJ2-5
CASSLTRRETQYF
TGTGCTAGCAGCCTTACTAGACGGGAGACCCAGTACTTC
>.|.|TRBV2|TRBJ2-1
CASSYNNEQFF
TGTGCCAGCAGTTATAACAATGAGCAGTTCTTC
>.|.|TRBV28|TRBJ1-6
CASRVRTAKSHNSPLHF
TGTGCCAGCAGAGTAAGGACAGCAAAATCACATAATTCACCCCTCCACTTT
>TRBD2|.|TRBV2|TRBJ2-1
CASSVELAGSGEQFF
TGTGCCAGCAGTGTTGAACTAGCGGGATCTGGTGAGCAGTTCTTC
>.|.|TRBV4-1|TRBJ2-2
CASSPWRGKSTGELFF
TGCGCCAGCAGCCCTTGGAGAGGGAAGAGCACCGGGGAGCTGTTTTTT
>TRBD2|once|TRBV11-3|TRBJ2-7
CASSLTSGGEGQYF
TGTGCCAGCAGCTTGACTAGCGGGGGCGAGGGGCAGTACTTC
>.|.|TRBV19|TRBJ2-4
CASSSGAREKNIQYF
TGTGCCAGTAGTTCCGGCGCCAGGGAAAAAAACATTCAGTACTTC
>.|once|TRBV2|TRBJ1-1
CASSYHAGQGTEAFF
TGTGCCAGCAGTTATCACGCTGGGCAGGGCACTGAAGCTTTCTTC
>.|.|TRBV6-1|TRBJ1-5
CASIRQRYSNQPQHF
TGTGCCAGCATCCGACAGAGATATAGCAATCAGCCCCAGCATTTT
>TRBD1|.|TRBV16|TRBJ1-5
CASSQSGTGGQPQHF
TGTGCCAGCAGCCAATCTGGGACAGGGGGACAGCCCCAGCATTTT
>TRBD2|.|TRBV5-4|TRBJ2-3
CASSLLGLAGGADTQYF
TGTGCCAGCAGCTTGCTCGGACTAGCGGGAGGGGCAGATACGCAGTATTTT
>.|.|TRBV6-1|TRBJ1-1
CASTLQERTEAFF
TGTGCCAGCACCCTACAGGAGAGAACTGAAGCTTTCTTT
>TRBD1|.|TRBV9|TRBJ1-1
CASSDPGQGDGERAFF
TGTGCCAGCAGCGACCCGGGACAGGGGGATGGTGAACGAGCTTTCTTT
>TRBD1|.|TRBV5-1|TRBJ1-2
CASSLAGTGPYGYTF
TGCGCCAGCAGCTTGGCAGGGACAGGCCCCTATGGCTACACCTTC
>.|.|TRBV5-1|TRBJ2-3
CASSLFGGTDTQYF
TGCGCCAGCAGCTTGTTCGGGGGTACAGATACGCAGTATTTT
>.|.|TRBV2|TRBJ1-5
CASSAGYGRNQPQHF
TGTGCCAGCAGTGCGGGGTACGGCAGGAATCAGCCCCAGCATTTT
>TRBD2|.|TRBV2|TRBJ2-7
CASSRTSVAYEQYF
TGTGCCAGCAGTCGGACTAGCGTAGCCTACGAGCAGTACTTC
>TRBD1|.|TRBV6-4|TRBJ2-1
CASSDGTGDYNEQFF
TGTGCCAGCAGTGACGGAACAGGGGATTACAATGAGCAGTTCTTC
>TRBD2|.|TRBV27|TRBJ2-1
CASGGLHNEQFF
TGTGCCTCGGGGGGACTTCACAATGAGCAGTTCTTC
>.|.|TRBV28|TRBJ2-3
CASSGPTSSDTQYF
TGTGCCAGCAGTGGCCCTACTAGTTCGGATACGCAGTATTTT
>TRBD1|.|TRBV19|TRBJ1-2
CASSTVRGYTF
TGTGCCAGTAGCACAGTCAGGGGGTATACCTTC
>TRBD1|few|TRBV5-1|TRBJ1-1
CASSLTGSTEAFF
TGCGCCAGCAGCCTGACAGGGAGCACTGAAGCTTTCTTT
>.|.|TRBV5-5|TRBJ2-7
CASTRGAQSSYEQYF
TGTGCCAGCACCCGTGGGGCACAGTCCTCCTACGAGCAGTACTTC
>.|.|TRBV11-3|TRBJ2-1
CASSFGGVYNEQFF
TGTGCCAGCAGCTTTGGAGGAGTCTACAATGAGCAGTTCTTC
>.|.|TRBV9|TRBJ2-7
CASSSSTGPIYEQYF
TGTGCCAGCAGCTCCTCGACAGGCCCTATCTACGAGCAGTACTTC
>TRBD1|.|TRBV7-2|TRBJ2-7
CASRGDRGRRGGSYEQYF
TGTGCCAGCAGAGGAGACAGGGGGCGCCGAGGGGGTAGCTACGAGCAGTACTTC
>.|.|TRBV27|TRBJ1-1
CASGRTYTEAFF
TGTGCCAGCGGTAGAACTTACACTGAAGCTTTCTTT